The entry below describes one T cell receptor (beta chain). Its target is unknown. The junction had 3 bases not matched to a gene; V was cut back by 4 bases and J by 3 bases. Germline CDR1 and CDR2: MGHRA and YSYEKL. The CDR3 consists of 15 residues. Libraries were prepared by immunoSEQ multiplex PCR; TCRdb keeps only in-frame clonotypes and omits some of them. The table shows more than 2 million clones, with roughly 94% occurring only once. These data come from a study of shared clonotypes between healthy human individuals. Study conclusions and caveats: When naive CD4 clonotypes were compared across a few donors, around 5% were shared.

Input material: naive CD4+ T cells sorted from blood. Subset indicated: CD45RA+ positively selected. This chain uses TRBV4-1 with TRBJ2-3, with 11 bases fitting TRBD2. This clonotype originated in a man aged 18 to 30 in good health. The CDR3 spells CASSPGTSGTDTQYF. In nucleotides, the CDR3 is TGCGCCAGCAGCCCCGGGACTAGCGGTACAGATACGCAGTATTTT.